This TCR beta chain was captured by sequencing in a study of T cell responses to AZD1222 COVID-19 vaccine. Findings and caveats of the study: Unmutated variant regions are reportedly the target of nearly half of TCRs that are spike-specific. Repertoires were collected only later (after the peak T cell response had occurred). There were mostly white British donors and more females than males, and clonal diversity was possibly underestimated.

Germline V gene lookup returns CDR1 MGHDK and CDR2 SYGVNS. The ends were cut back, 1 base at V and 8 bases at J, with 9 bases in the middle. The CDR3 runs to 14 residues. Measured with immunoSEQ multiplex PCR; TCRdb has only the in-frame clones, and not every one. The top ten clones hold roughly 5.4% of a sample with 100,000 to 150,000 clones, less than 95% of them seen once. Notes on this clone: Its antigen is still unknown.

This chain connects TRBV25-1 to TRBJ1-6; no clear D. The TCR comes from an adult in good health. This specimen was peripheral blood, taken on day 0 of AZD1222 vaccination. CDR3 protein: CASSEFNRDSPLHF. In nucleotides, the CDR3 is TGTGCCAGCAGTGAATTTAACCGGGATTCACCCCTCCACTTT.